One sample yielded the 5 T cell receptor beta chains listed below, sequenced in a study of T cells in Graves' hyperthyroidism and ophthalmopathy. RNA transcripts provided the source from which TCR beta CDR3 regions were amplified. With the HTBI primer set, the TCR CDR3 went through a first round of RT-PCR. One entry per CDR3 protein results from TCRdb running MiXCR on the multiplex PCR reads. The sample contains about 400,000 distinct CDR3 sequences, 15% of which appear only once. Source material: blood. Every receptor here comes from a woman aged 55-69 years with Graves' ophthalmopathy.

This clonotype was picked up many times. The gene calls are TRBV27 and TRBJ2-7; possibly TRBD2 for D (6 bases). Looked up from germline, CDR1 is MNHEY and CDR2 is SMNVEV (reference sequence). CDR3 size: 13 residues. Trimming removed 8 bases from V and 3 bases from J, with 14 bases in between. The CDR3 DNA reads as TGTGCCAGCTTGGGGGAGGACCTCTACGAGCAGTACTTC. This gives the protein CASLGEDLYEQYF.

This clonotype was counted many times. The CDR3 sequence is CASSPSGRNYEQYF. CDR3 DNA: TGTGCCAGCAGTCCTAGCGGGAGGAACTACGAGCAGTACTTC. The chain couples TRBV12-3 or TRBV12-4 to TRBJ2-7; TRBD2 agrees at 11 bases. The junction had 3 bases not matched to a gene; V was cut back by 5 bases and J by 3 bases. This CDR3 spans 14 amino acids.

Many counts were recorded for this clonotype. The chain uses TRBV24-1 and TRBJ2-3; 9 positions agree with TRBD1. CDR3 size: 15 residues. Trimming took 5 bases from V and 3 from J; bases not matched to a gene: 5. Germline CDR1 and CDR2: KGHDR and SFDVKD. The CDR3 bases are TGTGCCACCAGTGCGAAGACAGGGGGGACAGATACGCAGTATTTT. The encoded protein is CATSAKTGGTDTQYF.

This chain uses TRBV11-2 with TRBJ1-1; D call uncertain. Trimming stripped 2 bases from V and 5 bases from J, with 18 bases between. The length of the CDR3 is 16 residues. Germline V gene data show CDR1 as SGHAT and CDR2 as FQNNGV. CDR3 protein: CASSLQELVRSTEAFF. CDR3 nucleotide sequence: TGTGCCAGCAGCTTACAGGAGTTGGTGCGGTCGACTGAAGCTTTCTTT. The full variable domain, in which reference TRBV11-2 and TRBJ1-1 provide the parts outside the CDR3, is EAGVAQSPRYKIIEKRQSVAFWCNPISGHATLYWYQQILGQGPKLLIQFQNNGVVDDSQLPKDRFSAERLKGVDSTLKIQPAKLEDSAVYLCASSLQELVRSTEAFFGQGTRLTVV.

There are many counts of this clonotype. The rearrangement uses TRBV20-1 and TRBJ2-3; D call uncertain. Trimming took 2 bases from V and 0 from J, leaving 12 bases between them. This CDR3 has 15 amino acids. Germline CDR1 reads DFQATT; CDR2 reads SNEGSKA (reference sequence). CDR3: CSARSSGPSTDTQYF. DNA of the CDR3: TGCAGTGCTAGATCTTCCGGACCAAGCACAGATACGCAGTATTTT.